One and the same sample provided the 14 T cell receptor beta chains below, sequenced in a study of T cells after yellow fever vaccination. TCRdb reprocessed the 5' RACE reads with MiXCR, giving one entry per CDR3 protein. The sample lists about 300,000 distinct CDR3 sequences; around 7% were seen once. The sequenced sample was PBMCs, obtained roughly 45 days after the first yellow fever vaccination. The receptor source for this set is a man aged 18 to 29 who received the YFV17D yellow fever vaccine.

This clonotype was observed a few times. The chain recombines TRBV6-1 with TRBJ2-2, with 7 bases matching TRBD2. The CDR3 contains 15 residues. After removal of 6 bases from V and 7 bases from J, the junction contained 11 bases not matched to a gene. Germline lookup yields CDR1 MNHNS and CDR2 SASEGT. The CDR3 nucleotides read TGTGCCAGCAGCGAAAGGGCGGCGGGAGTCGGGGAGCTGTTTTTT. It codes for CASSERAAGVGELFF.

The V call is TRBV12-3 or TRBV12-4, the J call TRBJ1-6, with D unresolved. Trimming removed 5 bases from V and 7 bases from J, with 15 bases in between. The CDR3 has 15 amino acids. CDR3 DNA: TGTGCCAGCAGTGGTCGATTAGGAGGGAATTCACCCCTCCACTTT. Translated, it gives CASSGRLGGNSPLHF.

This clonotype occurred many times. The chain employs TRBV5-5 and TRBJ2-3; D is unclear. The V end was cut by 4 bases, the J end by 2 bases, with 14 bases between. The germline CDR1 and CDR2 sequences are SGHKS and YYEKEE (reference sequence). The CDR3 covers 15 residues. This CDR3 is CASSVGAADTDTQYF. CDR3 nucleotide sequence: TGTGCCAGCAGCGTGGGCGCGGCTGACACAGATACGCAGTATTTT.

This clonotype came up a few times. The DNA for the CDR3 is TGTGCCAGCAGCTTAGCTAGAGGGACTGGGGCCAACGTCCTGACTTTC. This encodes CASSLARGTGANVLTF. This rearrangement joins TRBV7-2 to TRBJ2-6, with D possibly TRBD2 on 5 matching bases. CDR1 SGHTA and CDR2 FQGNSA come from the germline V gene. There are 16 residues in the CDR3. V shed 0 bases and J shed 2 bases, with 8 bases lying between them.

This clonotype was seen a few times. This chain links TRBV30 with TRBJ2-7, with TRBD1 matching over 8 bases. Unmatched junction bases numbered 4, after V lost 1 base and J lost 8 bases. The CDR3 is 12 amino acids. The germline V gene has CDR1 GTSNPN and CDR2 SVGIG (reference sequence). The CDR3 reads CAWSGTGSKQYF. The CDR3 bases are TGTGCCTGGAGTGGGACAGGGTCGAAGCAGTACTTC.

This clonotype was recorded at least ten times. The chain has TRBV7-2 and TRBJ2-4; D unresolved. Trimming left V 5 bases short and J 8 bases short, with 13 bases between. This CDR3 comprises 13 residues. The V gene's germline CDR1 is SGHTA and CDR2 FQGNSA. In DNA, the CDR3 is TGTGCCAGCAGCACATCAGGCTTAGACATTCAGTACTTC. The encoded protein is CASSTSGLDIQYF.

This clonotype was detected only a few times. The chain has TRBV12-3 or TRBV12-4 and TRBJ2-6; D possibly corresponds to TRBD1 (5 bases). Between the trimmed V and J ends, which lost 3 bases and 4 bases, there was a span of 7 bases. There are 14 residues in the CDR3. CDR3 coding DNA: TGTGCCAGCAGTTTCGACAGAGGGGCCAACGTCCTGACTTTC. It specifies CASSFDRGANVLTF.

This clonotype showed up just a few times. The CDR3 nucleotides read TGCAGTGCTAGCGAGGTAACGGGGAATCAGCCCCAGCATTTT. Amino acid sequence: CSASEVTGNQPQHF. The chain recombines TRBV20-1 with TRBJ1-5; D ambiguous. The length of the CDR3 is 14 residues. Germline-derived CDR1 and CDR2 are DFQATT and SNEGSKA (reference sequence). The germline V and J ends were trimmed by 3 bases and 4 bases, with 13 bases remaining between them.

In this sample, this clonotype turned up a few times. The gene calls are TRBV12-3 or TRBV12-4 and TRBJ2-1; 9 bases are shared with TRBD1. The trim removed 6 bases at V and 16 bases at J, leaving 10 bases unmatched. There are 12 residues in the CDR3. The CDR3 spells CASRTTGTGNFF. The DNA of the CDR3 is TGTGCCAGCAGAACGACCGGGACAGGGAATTTCTTC.

The sample holds many counts of this clonotype. The genes are TRBV5-1 and TRBJ1-1; TRBD1 might be the D (5 bases). Trimming left V 0 bases short and J 5 bases short, with 11 bases between. The CDR3 has 14 amino acids. The germline V gene encodes CDR1 SGHRS and CDR2 YFSETQ. For the CDR3, the DNA is TGCGCCAGCAGCTTGGGTCAGGGCGGAACTGAAGCTTTCTTT. Translation gives CASSLGQGGTEAFF. The whole variable domain, remainder taken from reference TRBV5-1 and TRBJ1-1, is KAGVTQTPRYLIKTRGQQVTLSCSPISGHRSVSWYQQTPGQGLQFLFEYFSETQRNKGNFPGRFSGRQFSNSRSEMNVSTLELGDSALYLCASSLGQGGTEAFFGQGTRLTVV.

This clonotype was recorded a few times. V is TRBV12-3 or TRBV12-4 and J is TRBJ2-5; D unclear. There are 12 residues in the CDR3. V lost 3 bases to trimming and J lost 5 bases, with 7 bases between them. The CDR3, as DNA: TGTGCCAGCAGTTTGCCAGCTGAGACCCAGTACTTC. Its protein is CASSLPAETQYF.

There are many counts of this clonotype. CDR3 sequence: CSATRTDRGYYEQYF. For the CDR3, the DNA is TGCAGTGCTACCCGAACCGACAGGGGTTACTACGAGCAGTACTTC. The chain couples TRBV20-1 to TRBJ2-7, with 8 bases that match TRBD1. The J segment lost 3 bases and the V segment lost 4 bases, leaving 11 bases of the junction unmatched. The CDR3 loop spans 15 amino acids. CDR1 and CDR2 (germline): DFQATT, SNEGSKA (reference sequence).

This chain connects TRBV14 to TRBJ2-7; D is perhaps TRBD2 (5 bases). CDR1 and CDR2 (germline): SGHDN, FVKESK. CDR3 length: 17 residues. The V end lost 0 bases, the J end lost 0 bases, and 15 bases lay between the germline ends. CDR3 residues: CASSQDQSPGGSYEQYF. DNA of the CDR3: TGTGCCAGCAGCCAAGATCAGAGTCCAGGAGGCTCCTACGAGCAGTACTTC.

V usage is TRBV4-2 and J usage is TRBJ2-3, with 9 bases matching TRBD2. Per the germline V gene, CDR1 is LGHNA and CDR2 is YNFKEQ. The CDR3 has 16 residues. J was trimmed by 3 bases and V by 1 base; bases with no gene match: 5. The CDR3 is CASSQARGGETDTQYF. The CDR3 DNA reads TGTGCCAGCAGCCAAGCTCGCGGGGGGGAAACAGATACGCAGTATTTT.